A single sample is the source of the 25 T cell receptor beta chains below, sequenced in a study of shared clonotypes between healthy human individuals. TCRdb's table, derived via immunoSEQ multiplex PCR, lists solely in-frame clones and lacks some. The sample includes approximately 620,000 clones, around 97% of them seen just once. The sample comprised naive CD4+ T cells sorted from blood. Subset meaning: CD45RA+ positively selected. The source of these receptors is a woman in her thirties in good health.

This clone was counted once. This chain connects TRBV11-2 to TRBJ2-1; a possible D gene is TRBD2 (5 bases). In germline, CDR1 is SGHAT, CDR2 FQNNGV. The CDR3 has 14 residues. Trimming pared 5 bases from V and 5 bases from J, leaving 13 bases between. The CDR3: CASSDRTRDNEQFF. The DNA of the CDR3 is TGTGCCAGCAGCGACCGGACTCGCGACAATGAGCAGTTCTTC.

The chain carries TRBV7-2 and TRBJ1-1; 7 bases fit TRBD1. Germline V gene sequence: CDR1 SGHTA, CDR2 FQGNSA. The CDR3 totals 15 residues. V dropped 0 bases and J dropped 5; count of bases not matched to a gene: 6. The CDR3 DNA reads as TGTGCCAGCAGCTTAGCGCCAGGGGGGGTTACTGAAGCTTTCTTT. This sequence encodes CASSLAPGGVTEAFF.

Comments on this clone: Other nucleotide sequences from this sample produce the same CDR3. The chain uses TRBV7-9 and TRBJ1-1, with TRBD1 matching 7 bases. The CDR3 has 14 amino acids. The germline gives CDR1 SEHNR, CDR2 FQNEAQ (reference sequence). The J segment lost 5 bases and the V segment lost 1 base, leaving 4 bases of the junction unmatched. This chain's CDR3 is CASSLEGAGTEAFF. Written as DNA, the CDR3 is TGTGCCAGCAGCTTAGAGGGGGCCGGGACTGAAGCTTTCTTT. Together with reference TRBV7-9 and TRBJ1-1, the CDR3 gives the full variable domain: DTGVSQNPRHKITKRGQNVTFRCDPISEHNRLYWYRQTLGQGPEFLTYFQNEAQLEKSRLLSDRFSAERPKGSFSTLEIQRTEQGDSAMYLCASSLEGAGTEAFFGQGTRLTVV.

This chain joins TRBV4-2 and TRBJ1-4; TRBD1 aligns across 8 bases. The length of the CDR3 is 15 residues. From germline, CDR1 is LGHNA and CDR2 YNFKEQ. Trimming cost V 2 bases and J 7 bases; bases outside gene matches: 6. CDR3 bases: TGTGCCAGCAGCCAATTAGGACAGGGAAGTGAAAAACTGTTTTTT. It specifies CASSQLGQGSEKLFF.

The rearrangement links TRBV18 to TRBJ1-5; 10 bases align to TRBD1. The V gene end was trimmed by 5 bases and the J gene end by 7 bases; junction bases not matched to a gene: 11. This CDR3 has 16 amino acids. CDR1 is KGHSH and CDR2 is LQKENI in the germline V gene. The CDR3, as DNA: TGTGCCAGCTCATCAACTTGGACAGGGGGGGAACAGCCCCAGCATTTT. Protein: CASSSTWTGGEQPQHF.

V is TRBV7-2 and J is TRBJ2-3, with TRBD1 as a possible D gene (5 bases). Germline V lookup: CDR1 SGHTA, CDR2 FQGNSA. V gave up 5 bases and J gave up 4 bases, with 13 bases separating them. The CDR3 runs 14 residues. CDR3 in DNA: TGTGCCAGCAGCATTTCACAGGTGGCAGATACGCAGTATTTT. This codes for CASSISQVADTQYF.

This chain uses TRBV19 with TRBJ2-5, with 10 bases that match TRBD1. V lost 8 bases to trimming and J lost 4 bases; unmatched junction nucleotides: 7. The CDR3 extends over 14 amino acids. Per germline, CDR1 LNHDA and CDR2 SQIVND (reference sequence). CDR3 nucleotide sequence: TGTGCCAGTGGACAGGGGGAAAGGGGAGAGACCCAGTACTTC. This codes for CASGQGERGETQYF.

This sequence joins TRBV28 and TRBJ1-2; no reliable D call. The V end lost 6 bases, the J end lost 0 bases, and 11 bases lay between the germline ends. This CDR3 has 14 amino acids. Per germline, CDR1 MDHEN and CDR2 SYDVKM. CDR3 sequence: CASSLPQTNYGYTF. In DNA form, the CDR3 reads TGTGCCAGCAGCCTCCCCCAGACTAACTATGGCTACACCTTC.

V is TRBV30 and J is TRBJ1-1; D uncertain. Germline V gene sequence: CDR1 GTSNPN, CDR2 SVGIG (reference sequence). The length of the CDR3 is 15 residues. Deletions cut 1 base from V and 4 bases from J, with 16 bases between. The CDR3 nucleotides read TGTGCCTGGAGTGGTCTCTTCGTTGCGAGCACTGAAGCTTTCTTT. As protein: CAWSGLFVASTEAFF.

The chain joins TRBV7-3 to TRBJ2-1, with 9 bases lining up with TRBD2. V dropped 5 bases and J dropped 4; count of bases not matched to a gene: 6. CDR3 length: 15 residues. In germline, CDR1 is SGHTA, CDR2 FQGTGA. CDR3 coding DNA: TGTGCCAGCAGCCCACGACTAGCGGAATACAATGAGCAGTTCTTC. Translated, it gives CASSPRLAEYNEQFF.

The V call is TRBV7-9, the J call TRBJ2-5; D not resolved. The last part of the DNA fits TRBJ2-7 better; the J call may be wrong. The CDR3 has 12 amino acids. The germline V gene has CDR1 SEHNR and CDR2 FQNEAQ (reference sequence). The chain's CDR3 is CASSFAGHEQYF. The DNA for the CDR3 is TGTGCCAGCAGCTTCGCCGGGCACGAGCAGTACTTC.

On this clone itself: Different DNA sequences within this sample yield the same CDR3. The chain uses TRBV5-1 and TRBJ2-7, with 11 positions matching TRBD2. This CDR3 spans 15 amino acids. The V segment lost 3 bases and the J segment 2 bases; nucleotides outside the gene matches: 4. In germline, CDR1 is SGHRS, CDR2 YFSETQ. The CDR3 loop is CASSWGTSGPYEQYF. The CDR3 DNA reads as TGCGCCAGCAGCTGGGGGACTAGCGGTCCCTACGAGCAGTACTTC.

The CDR3 DNA reads TGTGCCAGCGTTGAGACTAGCGGGAGCGGAGGGCAGTTCTTC. Translating it yields CASVETSGSGGQFF. The chain has TRBV6-6 and TRBJ2-1; 12 bases fit TRBD2. This CDR3 comprises 14 residues. CDR1 is MNHNY, CDR2 SVGAGI, per germline (reference sequence). Losses at the gene ends were 8 bases for V and 12 bases for J; bases not matched to a gene: 11.

About this clone: This same CDR3 is encoded by further DNA sequences in the sample. The V call is TRBV28, the J call TRBJ1-2; D remains ambiguous. The length of the CDR3 is 11 residues. Germline CDR1 reads MDHEN; CDR2 reads SYDVKM. Trimming pared 4 bases from V and 4 bases from J, leaving 4 bases between. CDR3 in DNA: TGTGCCAGCAGTTCAGTCTATGGCTACACCTTC. This gives the protein CASSSVYGYTF.

The chain links TRBV7-2 to TRBJ1-2; D ambiguous. This CDR3 is built from 10 residues. V was shortened by 10 bases and J by 4 bases, with 7 bases between the two germline ends. Germline V gene lookup returns CDR1 SGHTA and CDR2 FQGNSA. The CDR3 DNA follows: TGTGCCACCAAACTCTATGGCTACACCTTC. Translated: CATKLYGYTF.

The genes are TRBV19 and TRBJ1-5; TRBD1 aligns across 7 bases. Germline CDR1 and CDR2: LNHDA and SQIVND (reference sequence). V shed 2 bases, J shed 3 bases, and the junction held 4 bases outside the gene matches. CDR3 length: 15 amino acids. Here the CDR3 DNA reads TGTGCCAGTAGTATACCGGGGACAGTCAATCAGCCCCAGCATTTT. This sequence encodes CASSIPGTVNQPQHF.

The V gene is TRBV13, the J gene TRBJ1-4, with no clear D. Germline V gene lookup returns CDR1 PRHDT and CDR2 FYEKMQ (reference sequence). The V end lost 5 bases, the J end lost 5 bases, and 12 bases lay between the germline ends. The CDR3 runs 14 residues. The CDR3 sequence: CASSPGRLNEKLFF. DNA for the CDR3: TGTGCCAGCAGCCCCGGCCGGCTAAATGAAAAACTGTTTTTT.

The J gene is TRBJ1-1, the V gene TRBV28; D is ambiguous. Germline CDR1 MDHEN, CDR2 SYDVKM. The V gene lost 6 bases and the J gene lost 1 base, with 6 bases spanning the gap. The CDR3 has 12 amino acids. CDR3 sequence reads: CASRWGNTEAFF. DNA of the CDR3: TGTGCCAGCAGATGGGGGAACACTGAAGCTTTCTTT.

This chain uses TRBV5-4 with TRBJ1-1, with D perhaps matching TRBD1 (6 bases). Per germline, CDR1 SGHNT and CDR2 YYREEE (reference sequence). Trimming removed 1 base at V and 11 bases at J, with 15 bases between. CDR3 length: 13 amino acids. The CDR3 coding sequence is TGTGCCAGCAGCTTGTTTAGGGGGGTAGACGCTTTCTTT. Encoded protein: CASSLFRGVDAFF.

V gene TRBV19 combines with J gene TRBJ1-5; 8 nucleotides match TRBD1. CDR1 is LNHDA, CDR2 SQIVND, per germline (reference sequence). The ends lost 1 base at V and 4 bases at J; junction bases unmatched: 6. The CDR3 is 16 residues long. The CDR3, as DNA: TGTGCCAGTAGTATAGTAGGGACAGGTAATAATCAGCCCCAGCATTTT. Its protein product is CASSIVGTGNNQPQHF.

The J gene is TRBJ2-1, the V gene TRBV27; D is perhaps TRBD2 (6 bases). Trimming left V 2 bases short and J 10 bases short, with 15 bases between. Germline CDR1 reads MNHEY; CDR2 reads SMNVEV (reference sequence). The CDR3 consists of 14 residues. The CDR3, as DNA: TGTGCCAGCAGTTTAGCAGGGAGGTTAAGGGAGCAGTTCTTC. It encodes CASSLAGRLREQFF.

CDR3 DNA: TGTGCCAGCAGTTTATCAGAGCGGCTAAGGGGCAATGAGCAGTTCTTC. Amino acid sequence: CASSLSERLRGNEQFF. The chain employs TRBV27 and TRBJ2-1, with D possibly called TRBD1 or TRBD2 (5 bases each). The CDR3 length is 16 residues. V lost 0 bases to trimming and J lost 6 bases, with 15 bases between them. Germline V gene lookup returns CDR1 MNHEY and CDR2 SMNVEV (reference sequence).

The chain combines TRBV7-2 with TRBJ1-1; D is unclear. This CDR3 is 16 amino acids long. Per the germline V gene, CDR1 is SGHTA and CDR2 is FQGNSA. Trimming pared 0 bases from V and 2 bases from J, leaving 13 bases between. The CDR3 DNA reads TGTGCCAGCAGCTTAGCGTTAGGAGTATCCAACACTGAAGCTTTCTTT. This gives the protein CASSLALGVSNTEAFF.

This chain connects TRBV7-2 to TRBJ1-1, with 7 nucleotides matching TRBD1. Germline CDR1 is SGHTA and CDR2 is FQGNSA. Unmatched junction bases numbered 5, after V lost 4 bases and J lost 0 bases. The CDR3 is made up of 15 amino acids. The CDR3 bases are TGTGCCAGCAGCTGGGACAGCCTATTGAACACTGAAGCTTTCTTT. Residues: CASSWDSLLNTEAFF.

The CDR3 DNA reads TGTGCCAGCAGCTTAGGGTTACTAGCGGGGACCTACCAAGAGACCCAGTACTTC. It is translated as CASSLGLLAGTYQETQYF. The chain joins TRBV7-2 to TRBJ2-5; 10 bases match TRBD2. Germline values: CDR1 SGHTA, CDR2 FQGNSA. V gave up 1 base and J gave up 0 bases; unmatched junction bases: 8. The CDR3 is 18 amino acids. Together with reference TRBV7-2 and TRBJ2-5, the CDR3 gives the full variable domain: GAGVSQSPSNKVTEKGKDVELRCDPISGHTALYWYRQSLGQGLEFLIYFQGNSAPDKSGLPSDRFSAERTGGSVSTLTIQRTQQEDSAVYLCASSLGLLAGTYQETQYFGPGTRLLVL.